Below, 11 T cell receptor beta chains from the same sample are listed, as sequenced in a study of CD8+ T cells in alopecia areata. Extraction of RNA preceded its reverse transcription into cDNA, which served as the sequencing template. TCRdb's copy holds only in-frame clones and misses some; the assay was immunoSEQ multiplex PCR. Here the sample spans 150,000 or so clones, roughly 48% being singletons. Source material: CD4+ T cells sorted from blood. These receptors all come from a human donor with alopecia areata.

This clone came up a few times. This chain links TRBV13 with TRBJ2-6; D unclear. V lost 5 bases to trimming and J lost 2 bases, with 10 bases between them. The CDR3 spans 15 residues. Germline V CDR1 and CDR2: PRHDT, FYEKMQ (reference sequence). The CDR3 here is CASSLRPPGANVLTF. The DNA of the CDR3 is TGTGCCAGCAGCCTGAGACCACCTGGGGCCAACGTCCTGACTTTC.

The gene calls are TRBV7-9 and TRBJ1-4, with a weak D call TRBD1 (6 bases). CDR1 and CDR2 from the germline V gene are SEHNR and FQNEAQ (reference sequence). V gave up 4 bases and J gave up 6 bases, with 9 bases separating them. The length of the CDR3 is 13 residues. The CDR3 coding sequence is TGTGCCAGCAGCTCGGACAGACATGAAAAACTGTTTTTT. The encoded protein is CASSSDRHEKLFF.

The chain combines TRBV27 with TRBJ1-2; weak D call: TRBD1 (6 bases). The germline V and J ends were trimmed by 6 bases and 0 bases, with 11 bases remaining between them. Germline CDR1 reads MNHEY; CDR2 reads SMNVEV (reference sequence). The CDR3 loop spans 14 amino acids. CDR3 in amino acids: CASRAGVTNYGYTF. The CDR3 region has the DNA TGTGCCAGCAGAGCAGGGGTTACTAACTATGGCTACACCTTC.

This clone was counted only a few times. The chain links TRBV29-1 to TRBJ2-1; 7 bases are a match to TRBD1. This CDR3 contains 11 residues. CDR1 and CDR2 from the germline V gene are SQVTM and ANQGSEA. V shed 7 bases, J shed 5 bases, and the junction held 2 bases outside the gene matches. The CDR3 reads CSGGTDNEQFF. CDR3 nucleotide sequence: TGCAGCGGGGGGACAGACAATGAGCAGTTCTTC.

This clone came up a few times. The rearrangement joins TRBV29-1 to TRBJ2-3, with TRBD2 matching over 12 bases. The CDR3 runs 17 residues. Germline V gene sequence: CDR1 SQVTM, CDR2 ANQGSEA. V dropped 6 bases and J dropped 1; count of bases not matched to a gene: 11. The CDR3, as DNA: TGCAGCGTCTCTGGGCGGACTAGCGGGACACGCACAGATACGCAGTATTTT. Protein product: CSVSGRTSGTRTDTQYF.

The CDR3 loop reads CASSVRTGGYNEQFF. The CDR3 DNA sequence: TGTGCCAGCAGCGTAAGGACAGGGGGCTACAATGAGCAGTTCTTC. This sequence joins TRBV9 and TRBJ2-1, with 10 bases aligning to TRBD1. V lost 1 base, J lost 3 bases, and 1 base stayed unmatched. Germline V gives CDR1 SGDLS, CDR2 YYNGEE. The CDR3 has 15 residues.

The chain carries TRBV5-1 and TRBJ2-7; no definite D call. The V end was cut by 2 bases, the J end by 5 bases, with 8 bases between. Germline-derived CDR1 and CDR2 are SGHRS and YFSETQ. The CDR3 totals 12 residues. The DNA for the CDR3 is TGCGCCAGCAGCTTTACCGACAACGAGCAGTACTTC. Its translation: CASSFTDNEQYF.

This clone was counted a single time. This chain connects TRBV27 to TRBJ2-2; the D is unclear. In germline, CDR1 is MNHEY, CDR2 SMNVEV (reference sequence). V shed 9 bases and J shed 7 bases, with 9 bases lying between them. The CDR3 covers 11 residues. CDR3 in amino acids: CARALDGELFF. The DNA for the CDR3 is TGTGCCAGGGCCCTTGACGGGGAGCTGTTTTTT.

The rearrangement links TRBV28 to TRBJ2-5; D is tentatively TRBD1 or TRBD2 (5 bases each). V lost 4 bases to trimming and J lost 4 bases, with 10 bases between them. Germline assignment: CDR1 MDHEN and CDR2 SYDVKM. CDR3 size: 13 residues. This CDR3 is CASSSGRLETQYF. The CDR3 nucleotides read TGTGCCAGCAGTTCGGGGCGGCTAGAGACCCAGTACTTC.

This chain links TRBV19 with TRBJ2-7, with D perhaps matching TRBD2 (6 bases). The germline V and J ends were trimmed by 7 bases and 7 bases, with 14 bases remaining between them. This CDR3 has 12 residues. Looked up from germline, CDR1 is LNHDA and CDR2 is SQIVND (reference sequence). The CDR3 here is CASTDGRREQYF. CDR3 DNA sequence: TGTGCCAGTACGGACGGGAGACGTGAGCAGTACTTC.

V and J are TRBV25-1 and TRBJ1-2; D gene uncertain. Germline lookup yields CDR1 MGHDK and CDR2 SYGVNS. CDR3 length: 14 residues. V lost 1 base and J lost 8, with 14 bases in between. This CDR3 is CASSEFGRAEGYTF. CDR3 sequence (DNA): TGTGCCAGCAGTGAATTTGGTAGGGCGGAGGGCTACACCTTC.